Listed below are T cell receptor beta chains from one sample, sequenced in a study of shared clonotypes between healthy human individuals. Generated by immunoSEQ multiplex PCR, the TCRdb table keeps only in-frame clones and is missing some. The sample records some 1 million clones, under 80% being singletons. Material for sequencing was memory CD4+ T cells sorted from blood. Source of these receptors: a young man in good health. The CDR3 runs from the conserved cysteine through the conserved F or W. The order of the fields is D gene, clone size, J gene, CDR3 length, V gene, CDR3 protein, CDR3 DNA. The D gene is left open where the match is weak. For some rows the clone size is stated as once, few or many, or as a class when expanded; others skip it.

- | - | TRBJ2-5 | 13 | TRBV19 | CASSIQGQETQYF | TGTGCCAGTAGTATACAGGGCCAAGAGACCCAGTACTTC
TRBD1 | - | TRBJ1-5 | 16 | TRBV5-8 | CASSARQGGGNQPQHF | TGTGCCAGCAGCGCCCGACAGGGCGGCGGCAATCAGCCCCAGCATTTT
- | - | TRBJ2-2 | 15 | TRBV7-9 | CASIPQGRNTGELFF | TGTGCCAGCATCCCTCAGGGAAGGAACACCGGGGAGCTGTTTTTT
- | - | TRBJ2-6 | 14 | TRBV18 | CASSPQRGANVLTF | TGTGCCAGCTCACCACAACGTGGGGCCAACGTCCTGACTTTC
- | - | TRBJ2-3 | 16 | TRBV6-5 | CASSYSRGSGTDTQYF | TGTGCCAGCAGTTACTCAAGGGGTTCGGGCACAGATACGCAGTATTTT
- | - | TRBJ2-7 | 16 | TRBV10-3 | CAISGAGGGSGDEQYF | TGTGCCATCAGTGGGGCCGGTGGGGGCTCGGGGGACGAGCAGTACTTC
TRBD1 | - | TRBJ1-2 | 13 | TRBV6-1 | CASRRDRDYGYTF | TGTGCCAGCAGGAGGGACAGAGACTATGGCTACACCTTC
TRBD2 | - | TRBJ2-5 | 16 | TRBV9 | CASSVASGVGQETQYF | TGTGCCAGCAGCGTAGCTAGCGGGGTAGGGCAAGAGACCCAGTACTTC
- | once | TRBJ2-7 | 16 | TRBV7-2 | CASSSRGDRQRDEQYF | TGTGCCAGCAGCTCTAGGGGGGACCGCCAAAGGGACGAGCAGTACTTC
- | - | TRBJ2-1 | 13 | TRBV19 | CASSIVGYNEQFF | TGTGCCAGTAGTATAGTAGGATACAATGAGCAGTTCTTC
- | - | TRBJ2-2 | 13 | TRBV29-1 | CSVLTGNTGELFF | TGCAGCGTGCTGACAGGGAACACCGGGGAGCTGTTTTTT
- | few | TRBJ1-6 | 14 | TRBV29-1 | CSVKGTAINSPLHF | TGCAGCGTGAAGGGTACAGCGATCAATTCACCCCTCCACTTT
TRBD1 | - | TRBJ2-1 | 12 | TRBV6-5 | CASDRGYNEQFF | TGTGCCAGCGACAGGGGATACAATGAGCAGTTCTTC
- | - | TRBJ2-2 | 14 | TRBV5-1 | CASSLQGGTGELFF | TGCGCCAGCAGCTTGCAGGGGGGCACCGGGGAGCTGTTTTTT
- | - | TRBJ2-3 | 15 | TRBV7-8 | CASSLAGDPTNTQYF | TGTGCCAGCAGCTTAGCAGGGGACCCCACGAATACGCAGTATTTT
TRBD2 | - | TRBJ2-7 | 17 | TRBV6-4 | CASTFHRREAAISEQYF | TGTGCCAGCACGTTTCATCGTCGGGAGGCTGCGATAAGCGAGCAGTACTTC
TRBD1 | once | TRBJ2-1 | 15 | TRBV11-2 | CASSSRDRGSYEQFF | TGTGCCAGCAGCTCCCGGGACAGGGGATCTTATGAGCAGTTCTTC
TRBD1 | - | TRBJ2-7 | 14 | TRBV27 | CASTLGQGPYEQYF | TGTGCCAGCACCCTAGGACAGGGCCCCTACGAGCAGTACTTC
TRBD2 | - | TRBJ2-2 | 17 | TRBV9 | CASSPQLAGGHSGELFF | TGTGCCAGCAGCCCCCAACTAGCGGGGGGGCACAGCGGGGAGCTGTTTTTT
- | - | TRBJ2-3 | 13 | TRBV11-2 | CASTSLSTDTQYF | TGTGCCAGCACCTCCCTGAGCACAGATACGCAGTATTTT
TRBD1 | - | TRBJ1-2 | 15 | TRBV28 | CASSLPSDRVYGYTF | TGTGCCAGCAGTTTACCCTCGGACAGGGTCTATGGCTACACCTTC
- | many | TRBJ1-6 | 14 | TRBV30 | CAWASGPVNSPLHF | TGTGCCTGGGCATCGGGACCGGTCAATTCACCCCTCCACTTT
- | many | TRBJ1-4 | 14 | TRBV30 | CAWSVGGTNEKLFF | TGTGCCTGGAGTGTGGGGGGAACTAATGAAAAACTGTTTTTT
TRBD2 | - | TRBJ2-5 | 16 | TRBV6-1 | CASSESSGGGAETQYF | TGTGCCAGCAGTGAAAGTAGTGGCGGGGGGGCAGAGACCCAGTACTTC
- | - | TRBJ2-7 | 15 | TRBV7-9 | CASSSTQTFSYEQYF | TGTGCCAGCAGCTCGACCCAGACTTTTAGCTACGAGCAGTACTTC
- | - | TRBJ2-6 | 13 | TRBV6-5 | CASSGSGANVLTF | TGTGCCAGCAGTGGATCTGGGGCCAACGTCCTGACTTTC
- | - | TRBJ2-1 | 12 | TRBV29-1 | CSVDRGGNEQFF | TGCAGCGTTGACAGAGGTGGGAATGAGCAGTTCTTC